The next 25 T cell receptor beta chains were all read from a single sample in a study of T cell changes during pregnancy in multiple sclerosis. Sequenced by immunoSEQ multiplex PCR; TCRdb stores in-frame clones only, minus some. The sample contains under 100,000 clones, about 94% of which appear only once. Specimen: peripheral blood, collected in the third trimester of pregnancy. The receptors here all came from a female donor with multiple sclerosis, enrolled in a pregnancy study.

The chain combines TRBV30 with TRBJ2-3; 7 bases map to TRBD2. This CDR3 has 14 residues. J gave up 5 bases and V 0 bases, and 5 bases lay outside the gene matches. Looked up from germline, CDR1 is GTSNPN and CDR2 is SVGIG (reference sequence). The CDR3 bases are TGTGCCTGGAGTGTAGGGAGGGCCAGAGATACGCAGTATTTT. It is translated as CAWSVGRARDTQYF.

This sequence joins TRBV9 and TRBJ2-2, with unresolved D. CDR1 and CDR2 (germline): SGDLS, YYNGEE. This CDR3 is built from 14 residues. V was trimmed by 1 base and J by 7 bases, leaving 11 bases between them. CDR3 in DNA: TGTGCCAGCAGCGTAACCCCGGGTAGCGGGGAGCTGTTTTTT. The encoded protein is CASSVTPGSGELFF.

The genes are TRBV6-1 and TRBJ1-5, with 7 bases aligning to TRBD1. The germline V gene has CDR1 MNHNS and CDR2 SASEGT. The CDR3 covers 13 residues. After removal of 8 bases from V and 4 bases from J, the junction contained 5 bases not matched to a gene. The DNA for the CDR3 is TGTGCCAGCTCAGGGGGTCAGAATCAGCCCCAGCATTTT. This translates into CASSGGQNQPQHF.

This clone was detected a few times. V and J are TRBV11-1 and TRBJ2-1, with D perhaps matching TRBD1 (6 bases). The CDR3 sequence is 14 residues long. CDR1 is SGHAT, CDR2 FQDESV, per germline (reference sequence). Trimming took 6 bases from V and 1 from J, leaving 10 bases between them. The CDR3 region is CASRIQGSYNEQFF. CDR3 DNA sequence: TGTGCCAGCAGGATACAGGGATCCTACAATGAGCAGTTCTTC.

Here the CDR3 DNA reads TGTGCCAGCAGTATAGGGAGGACAGGGCCCTACACCTTC. It yields the protein CASSIGRTGPYTF. The chain links TRBV6-5 to TRBJ1-2; TRBD1 matches at 8 bases. V was pared by 5 bases and J by 10 bases, with 9 bases of the junction left unmatched. Per germline, CDR1 MNHEY and CDR2 SVGAGI. The CDR3 is 13 residues long.

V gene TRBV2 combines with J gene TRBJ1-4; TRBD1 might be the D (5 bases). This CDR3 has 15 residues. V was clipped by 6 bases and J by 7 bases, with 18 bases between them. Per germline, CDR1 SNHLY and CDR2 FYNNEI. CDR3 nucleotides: TGTGCCAGCAGGGCTGGGCAGGGCCGAGGTGAAAAACTGTTTTTT. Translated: CASRAGQGRGEKLFF.

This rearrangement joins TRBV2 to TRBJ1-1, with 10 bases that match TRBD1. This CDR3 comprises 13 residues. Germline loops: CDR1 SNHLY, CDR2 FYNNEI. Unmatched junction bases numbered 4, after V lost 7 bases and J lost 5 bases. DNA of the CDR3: TGTGCCAGCATGGGACAGGGGAATACTGAAGCTTTCTTT. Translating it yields CASMGQGNTEAFF.

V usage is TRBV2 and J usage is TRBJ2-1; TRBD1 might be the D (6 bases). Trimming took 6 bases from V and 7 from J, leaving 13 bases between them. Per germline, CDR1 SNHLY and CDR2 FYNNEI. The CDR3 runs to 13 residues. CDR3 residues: CASREQGRNEQFF. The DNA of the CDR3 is TGTGCCAGCAGAGAACAGGGCCGGAATGAGCAGTTCTTC.

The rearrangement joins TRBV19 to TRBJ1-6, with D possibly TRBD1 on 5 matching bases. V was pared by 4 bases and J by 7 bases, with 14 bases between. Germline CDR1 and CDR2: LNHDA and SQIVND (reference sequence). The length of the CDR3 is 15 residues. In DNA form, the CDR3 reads TGTGCCAGTAGTAGGTGGGGCCAGAAAAATTCACCCCTCCACTTT. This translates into CASSRWGQKNSPLHF.

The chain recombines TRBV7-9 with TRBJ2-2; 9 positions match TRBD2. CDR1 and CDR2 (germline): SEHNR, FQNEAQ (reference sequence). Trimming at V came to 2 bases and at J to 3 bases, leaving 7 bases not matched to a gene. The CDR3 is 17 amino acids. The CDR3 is CASSLPGLAPYTGELFF. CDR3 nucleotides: TGTGCCAGCAGCTTACCGGGACTAGCTCCGTACACCGGGGAGCTGTTTTTT.

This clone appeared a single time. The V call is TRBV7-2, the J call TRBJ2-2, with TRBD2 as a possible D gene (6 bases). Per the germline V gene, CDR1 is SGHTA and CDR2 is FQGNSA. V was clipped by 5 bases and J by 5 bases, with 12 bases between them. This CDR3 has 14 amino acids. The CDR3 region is CASSPGLHTGELFF. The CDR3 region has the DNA TGTGCCAGCAGCCCGGGACTCCATACCGGGGAGCTGTTTTTT.

Here the CDR3 DNA reads TGCGCCAGCAGCCAAGATAGGGGCTCTATGCAGCCCCAGCATTTT. This sequence encodes CASSQDRGSMQPQHF. The chain joins TRBV4-1 to TRBJ1-5; D is perhaps TRBD1 (5 bases). The CDR3 is 15 residues long. Trimming removed 0 bases from V and 7 bases from J, with 13 bases in between. The germline gives CDR1 MGHRA, CDR2 YSYEKL.

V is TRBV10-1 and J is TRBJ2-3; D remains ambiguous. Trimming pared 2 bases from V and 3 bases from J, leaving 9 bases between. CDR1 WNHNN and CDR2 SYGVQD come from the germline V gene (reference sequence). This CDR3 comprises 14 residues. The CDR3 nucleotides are TGCGCCAGCAGTGAGAACCTAGAAACAGATACGCAGTATTTT. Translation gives CASSENLETDTQYF.

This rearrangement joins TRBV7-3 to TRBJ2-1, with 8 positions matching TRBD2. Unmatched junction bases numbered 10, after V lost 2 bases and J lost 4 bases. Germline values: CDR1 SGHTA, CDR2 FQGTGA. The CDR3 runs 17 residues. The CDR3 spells CASSLRPGSGEYNEQFF. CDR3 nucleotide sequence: TGTGCCAGCAGCTTACGCCCGGGTAGCGGGGAATACAATGAGCAGTTCTTC. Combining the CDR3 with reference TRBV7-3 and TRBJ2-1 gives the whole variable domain GAGVSQTPSNKVTEKGKYVELRCDPISGHTALYWYRQSLGQGPEFLIYFQGTGAADDSGLPNDRFFAVRPEGSVSTLKIQRTERGDSAVYLCASSLRPGSGEYNEQFFGPGTRLTVL.

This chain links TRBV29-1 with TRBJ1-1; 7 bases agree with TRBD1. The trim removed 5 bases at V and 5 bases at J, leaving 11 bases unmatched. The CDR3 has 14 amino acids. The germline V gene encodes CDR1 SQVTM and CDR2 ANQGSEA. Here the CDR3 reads CSVPEWTGRTEAFF. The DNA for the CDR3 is TGCAGCGTTCCCGAGTGGACAGGCCGGACTGAAGCTTTCTTT.

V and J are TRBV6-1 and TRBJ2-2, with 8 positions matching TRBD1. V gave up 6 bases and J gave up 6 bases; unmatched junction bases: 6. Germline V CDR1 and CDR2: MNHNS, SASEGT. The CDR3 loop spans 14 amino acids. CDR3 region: CASRPGQASGELFF. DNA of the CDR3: TGTGCCAGCAGGCCGGGACAGGCCTCCGGGGAGCTGTTTTTT.

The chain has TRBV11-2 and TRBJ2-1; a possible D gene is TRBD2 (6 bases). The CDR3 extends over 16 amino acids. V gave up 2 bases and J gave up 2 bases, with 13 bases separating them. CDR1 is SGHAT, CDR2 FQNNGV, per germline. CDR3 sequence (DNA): TGTGCCAGCAGCTTATACGCGGGACGGACCTACAATGAGCAGTTCTTC. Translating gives CASSLYAGRTYNEQFF.

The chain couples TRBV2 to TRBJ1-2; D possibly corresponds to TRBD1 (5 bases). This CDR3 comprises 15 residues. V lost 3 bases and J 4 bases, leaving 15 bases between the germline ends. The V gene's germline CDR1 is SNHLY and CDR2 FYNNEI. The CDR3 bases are TGTGCCAGCAGTGATTCAGGGCCTACGATCTATGGCTACACCTTC. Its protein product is CASSDSGPTIYGYTF.

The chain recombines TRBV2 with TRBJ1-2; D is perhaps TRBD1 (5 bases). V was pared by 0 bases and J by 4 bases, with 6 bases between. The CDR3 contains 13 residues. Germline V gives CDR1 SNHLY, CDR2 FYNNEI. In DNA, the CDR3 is TGTGCCAGCAGTGAAGCGCAGGGCTATGGCTACACCTTC. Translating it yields CASSEAQGYGYTF.

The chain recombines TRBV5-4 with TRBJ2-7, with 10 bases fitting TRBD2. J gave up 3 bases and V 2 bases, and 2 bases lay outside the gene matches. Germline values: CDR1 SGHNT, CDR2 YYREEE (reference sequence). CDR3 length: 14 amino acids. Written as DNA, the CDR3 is TGTGCCAGCAGCTTAGCGGGGGGGCACTACGAGCAGTACTTC. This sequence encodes CASSLAGGHYEQYF. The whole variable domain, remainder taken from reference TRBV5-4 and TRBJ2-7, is ETGVTQSPTHLIKTRGQQVTLRCSSQSGHNTVSWYQQALGQGPQFIFQYYREEENGRGNFPPRFSGLQFPNYSSELNVNALELDDSALYLCASSLAGGHYEQYFGPGTRLTVT.

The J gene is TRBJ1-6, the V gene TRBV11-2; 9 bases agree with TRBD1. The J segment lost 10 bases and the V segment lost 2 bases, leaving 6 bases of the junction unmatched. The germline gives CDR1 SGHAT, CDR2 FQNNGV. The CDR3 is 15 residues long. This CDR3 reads CASSLSGTGPSPLHF. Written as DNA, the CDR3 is TGTGCCAGCAGCTTATCGGGGACAGGGCCATCACCCCTCCACTTT.

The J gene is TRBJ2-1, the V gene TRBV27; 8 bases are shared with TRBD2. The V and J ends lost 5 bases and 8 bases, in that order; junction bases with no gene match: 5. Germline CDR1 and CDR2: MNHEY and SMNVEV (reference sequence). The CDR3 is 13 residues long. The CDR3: CASSLGGADEQFF. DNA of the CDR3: TGTGCCAGCAGTCTCGGGGGGGCCGATGAGCAGTTCTTC.

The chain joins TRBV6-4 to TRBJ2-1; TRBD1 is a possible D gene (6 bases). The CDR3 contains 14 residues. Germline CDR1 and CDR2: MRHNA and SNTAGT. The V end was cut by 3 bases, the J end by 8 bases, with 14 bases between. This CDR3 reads CASSEIPGAYEQFF. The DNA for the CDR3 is TGTGCCAGCAGTGAGATCCCAGGGGCCTATGAGCAGTTCTTC.

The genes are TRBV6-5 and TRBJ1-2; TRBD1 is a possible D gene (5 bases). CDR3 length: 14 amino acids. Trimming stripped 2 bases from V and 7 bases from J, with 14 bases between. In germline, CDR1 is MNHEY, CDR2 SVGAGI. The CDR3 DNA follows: TGTGCCAGCAGTTACGGGGCAGGCAAGCTTGGCTACACCTTC. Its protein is CASSYGAGKLGYTF.

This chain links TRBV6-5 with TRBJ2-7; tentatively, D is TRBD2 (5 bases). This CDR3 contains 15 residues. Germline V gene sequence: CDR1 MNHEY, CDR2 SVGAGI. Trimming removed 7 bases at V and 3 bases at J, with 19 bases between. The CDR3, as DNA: TGTGCCAGCATCCAAAGGCACGGACTGAACTACGAGCAGTACTTC. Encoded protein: CASIQRHGLNYEQYF.